This record looks at one T cell receptor beta chain sequence and its context. Germline CDR1 SGDLS, CDR2 YYNGEE. The CDR3 contains 13 residues. V was clipped by 2 bases and J by 0 bases, with 5 bases between them. The assay was immunoSEQ multiplex PCR, and TCRdb's table has in-frame clones only and misses some. This table has 150,000 or so clones, roughly 94% appearing once. This sample was taken from a study of control samples from healthy donors and cancer patients. Sample: blood. The chain combines TRBV9 with TRBJ1-1; D remains ambiguous. The sequence derives from a man in his forties or fifties in good health. The CDR3 protein is CASSVSMNTEAFF. CDR3 coding DNA: TGTGCCAGCAGCGTTTCTATGAACACTGAAGCTTTCTTT.